This TCR beta chain came from a study of blood T cell repertoires in COVID-19. Study-wide background: The United States, Italy and Spain supplied acute and convalescent COVID-19 samples. PBMCs, B-cell-depleted T cells, or T cells provided the cDNA or gDNA that made up the material.

Germline loops: CDR1 LGHNA, CDR2 YSLEER. Trimming cost V 0 bases and J 5 bases; bases outside gene matches: 9. This CDR3 has 17 amino acids. In the original processing: The assay estimated nucleated cells by amplifying reference gene primers. Sequencing used immunoSEQ multiplex PCR; TCRdb keeps in-frame clones, though not all of them. V and J calls and clone size follow that table, whereas D and trimming were derived from the DNA. The sample contains about 260,000 clones, around 86% of which appear only once. Sequenced input: peripheral blood. The clonotype was recovered from a woman between 35 and 50 years old who had recovered from COVID-19. The chain combines TRBV4-3 with TRBJ2-2, with TRBD1 matching over 7 bases. The DNA of the CDR3 is TGCGCCAGCAGCCAAGATCCTGTAGCAGGGGGTACCGGGGAGCTGTTTTTT. It codes for CASSQDPVAGGTGELFF.